Following are 9 T cell receptor beta chains from one sample sequenced in a study of cytomegalovirus exposure and HLA in healthy donors. It was with 60 Vbeta and 13 Jbeta primers that the PCR ran. The method was immunoSEQ multiplex PCR; TCRdb's version includes in-frame clones alone and lacks a portion of them. The table shows 95,000 to 100,000 clones, with around 81% occurring only once. Sequenced sample: PBMCs. The receptors stem from a female donor in good health and CMV-seropositive.

This rearrangement joins TRBV29-1 to TRBJ1-1, with 7 bases lining up with TRBD1. The trim removed 7 bases at V and 4 bases at J, leaving 12 bases unmatched. Germline V gene lookup returns CDR1 SQVTM and CDR2 ANQGSEA. This CDR3 region has 14 residues. The CDR3 here is CSAALQGWSTEAFF. The DNA for the CDR3 is TGCAGCGCCGCATTACAGGGGTGGTCCACTGAAGCTTTCTTT.

CDR3 sequence reads: CASSLRTGRLVNTEAFF. The CDR3 region has the DNA TGCGCCAGCAGCTTGCGTACAGGGCGTCTGGTGAACACTGAAGCTTTCTTT. The V call is TRBV5-1, the J call TRBJ1-1; possible D gene TRBD1, 6 bases. Per the germline V gene, CDR1 is SGHRS and CDR2 is YFSETQ. The CDR3 is made up of 17 amino acids. Trimming removed 1 base at V and 0 bases at J, with 16 bases between.

The CDR3 bases are TGTGCCAGCAGTGTAGACTTAACTGAAGCTTTCTTT. Translating gives CASSVDLTEAFF. V and J are TRBV6-5 and TRBJ1-1; D gene uncertain. There are 12 residues in the CDR3. V was trimmed by 5 bases and J by 5 bases, leaving 9 bases between them. Germline CDR1 and CDR2: MNHEY and SVGAGI.

The chain recombines TRBV13 with TRBJ2-7; 9 positions agree with TRBD2. The V and J ends lost 2 bases and 2 bases, in that order; junction bases with no gene match: 4. Germline CDR1 and CDR2: PRHDT and FYEKMQ (reference sequence). CDR3 length equals 15 residues. Here the CDR3 reads CASSLWLAGTYEQYF. The CDR3 DNA sequence: TGTGCCAGCAGCTTATGGCTAGCGGGAACCTACGAGCAGTACTTC.

V is TRBV2 and J is TRBJ1-1; 8 bases are shared with TRBD1. Germline trimming cut 3 bases from V and 1 base from J; bases unmatched to any gene: 1. CDR1 is SNHLY and CDR2 is FYNNEI in the germline V gene. The CDR3 has 14 residues. The CDR3 DNA sequence: TGTGCCAGCAGTGATCAGGGGGCGAACACTGAAGCTTTCTTT. Translation: CASSDQGANTEAFF. The full variable domain, with the rest looked up from reference TRBV2 and TRBJ1-1, is EPEVTQTPSHQVTQMGQEVILRCVPISNHLYFYWYRQILGQKVEFLVSFYNNEISEKSEIFDDQFSVERPDGSNFTLKIRSTKLEDSAMYFCASSDQGANTEAFFGQGTRLTVV.

The chain joins TRBV4-1 to TRBJ2-7, with a weak D call TRBD2 (5 bases). The CDR3 length is 12 residues. Germline V gene data show CDR1 as MGHRA and CDR2 as YSYEKL. Trimming cost V 3 bases and J 6 bases, with 9 bases left between them. The CDR3 loop is CASSQILGEQYF. CDR3 DNA: TGCGCCAGCAGCCAGATACTAGGCGAGCAGTACTTC.

This chain joins TRBV30 and TRBJ1-5, with a possible D match to TRBD1 (6 bases). The CDR3 loop spans 12 amino acids. The germline V gene has CDR1 GTSNPN and CDR2 SVGIG (reference sequence). In nucleotides, the CDR3 is TGTGCTTTCGGGACACTTAATCAGCCCCAGCATTTT. Its protein product is CAFGTLNQPQHF.

The chain combines TRBV7-3 with TRBJ1-5; the match to TRBD1 covers 7 bases. The CDR3 is 13 residues long. Germline loops: CDR1 SGHTA, CDR2 FQGTGA. The ends lost 2 bases at V and 5 bases at J; junction bases unmatched: 0. CDR3 nucleotides: TGTGCCAGCAGCTTAGGACAGGATCAGCCCCAGCATTTT. It is translated as CASSLGQDQPQHF.

The CDR3 loop is CASSPMTIAKNIQYF. The CDR3 DNA sequence: TGTGCCAGCTCACCAATGACAATCGCCAAAAACATTCAGTACTTC. V usage is TRBV18 and J usage is TRBJ2-4; D ambiguous. The CDR3 has 15 residues. CDR1 and CDR2 from the germline V gene are KGHSH and LQKENI. Deletions cut 2 bases from V and 1 base from J, with 9 bases between.